The following is a T cell receptor beta chain sequence with its context. No cognate antigen has been identified for it. No base quality information exists; no much larger clone differs at one position. The germline V end is reduced by 0 bases and the J end by 3 bases; junction bases left unmatched: 1. CDR3 length: 14 amino acids, cysteine to phenylalanine. Only the CDR3 portion is preserved as DNA: 42 bases, with reading frame beginning at the first base. The CDR1 and CDR2 encoded by the germline V gene (reference sequence) are LGHDT and YNNKEL. The entry originates in a study of blood T cell repertoires in COVID-19 (dated by TCRdb to between 2020 and 2021). In the study overall: Samples covering the acute and convalescent phases of COVID-19 were provided by collaborators in the United States, Italy and Spain. Sample metadata almost always included a de-identified subject ID, COVID-19 status, age in years and sex. The repertoires were made available in a free public database intended to serve as a resource for research on the immune response to SARS-CoV-2. Samples were obtained from the ongoing ImmuneRACE study (first 160 participants) and from roughly 1,300 subjects provided by 6 global collaborators. Subjects who had been exposed to COVID-19, were actively infected with it, or had recovered from it provided the deeply sampled blood TCRbeta repertoires that made up the dataset. HLA class I and class II types, where available, came from metadata supplied by the sample provider rather than from assay-based typing. The prospective study material was composed of cDNA or gDNA derived from T cells, B-cell-depleted T cells, or PBMCs. The full study reports these points: The quantity of clinical and demographic metadata differed by source and by participant and was supplied without curation.

Each collaborating institution followed its own protocols to collect whole blood in K2EDTA tubes. For TCRbeta analysis, collaborator samples were shipped as frozen whole blood, as isolated PBMCs, or as DNA extracted from either sample type. TCRbeta CDR3 regions were amplified from genomic DNA using the immunoSEQ Assay, a bias-controlled multiplex PCR. As for how the authors treated the data: Nucleated cell counts per sample were estimated from amplification of reference gene primers within the assay. Sequence reads were collapsed and filtered to measure the absolute abundance of every unique TCRbeta CDR3 rearrangement. For each sample, productive Simpson clonality was calculated as the square root of Simpson's diversity index across productive rearrangements. TCRdb's version of the immuneACCESS table is confined to in-frame rearrangements and falls short of the full clone set. An unresolved V gene accounts for under half of the shortfall where checked; the remainder is of unknown origin. V, J and clone size derive from that table, while D and trimming were established from the DNA sequence. Counted in this sample were 40,000 to 60,000 clones; roughly 84% of them appeared once. The top ten hold 1.5% to 2% of the sample.

Sequenced sample: peripheral blood. This receptor chain uses TRBV3-1 (or the pseudogene TRBV3-2) and TRBJ1-1; 7 of the junction bases match TRBD1. The sequence derives from a man aged 50 or older with acute or convalescent COVID-19. In nucleotide form, the sequence is TGTGCCAGCAGCCAAGACAGGGGGGACACTGAAGCTTTCTTT. It specifies CASSQDRGDTEAFF.